The present T cell receptor (beta chain) was sequenced within a study of breast tumors, draining lymph nodes, adjacent tissues. The lymph nodes were axillary draining lymph nodes from breast cancer patients. TCRdb re-called the multiplex PCR reads through MiXCR, storing one row per CDR3 protein. The data hold around 140,000 distinct CDR3 sequences, with about 22% observed a single time. This clonotype has a count of ten or more. CDR3 length: 14 amino acids. Germline-derived CDR1 and CDR2 are MNHEY and SVGAGI. With V trimmed by 5 bases and J by 3 bases, 4 bases remained unmatched. The chain combines TRBV6-5 with TRBJ2-7, with 10 bases that match TRBD1. This TCR derives from a female donor with breast cancer. Some clones in this sample may be carry-over from other donors' samples. The sequencing input was axillary lymph node tissue. In DNA, the CDR3 is TGTGCCAGCAGTCCTGACAGGGGGCGCTACGAGCAGTACTTC. Its translation is CASSPDRGRYEQYF.